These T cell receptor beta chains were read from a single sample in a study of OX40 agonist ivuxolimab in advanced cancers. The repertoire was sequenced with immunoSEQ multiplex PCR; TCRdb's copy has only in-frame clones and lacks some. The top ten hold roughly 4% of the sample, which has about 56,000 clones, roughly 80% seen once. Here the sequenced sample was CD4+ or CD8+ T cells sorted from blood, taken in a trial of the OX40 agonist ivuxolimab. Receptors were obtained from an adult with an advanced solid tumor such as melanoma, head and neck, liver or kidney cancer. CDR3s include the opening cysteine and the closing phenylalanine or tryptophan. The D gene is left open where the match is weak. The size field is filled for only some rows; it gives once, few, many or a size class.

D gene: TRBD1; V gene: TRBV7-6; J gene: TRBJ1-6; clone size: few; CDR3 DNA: TGTGCCAGCAGCTTCGCGGGACAGATTCATAATTCACCCCTCCACTTT; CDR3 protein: CASSFAGQIHNSPLHF
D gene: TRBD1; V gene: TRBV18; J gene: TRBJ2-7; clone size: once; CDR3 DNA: TGTGCCAGCTCACAAAGGACAGGGGTCCACGAGCAGTACTTC; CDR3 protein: CASSQRTGVHEQYF
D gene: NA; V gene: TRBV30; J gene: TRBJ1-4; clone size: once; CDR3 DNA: TGTGCCTGCCAGACTGATTTAATGAAAAAACTGTTTTTT; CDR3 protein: CACQTDLMKKLFF
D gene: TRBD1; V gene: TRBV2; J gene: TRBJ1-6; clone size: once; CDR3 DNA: TGTGCCAGCAGTCGGACAGGGGGTTCCTATAATTCACCCCTCCACTTT; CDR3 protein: CASSRTGGSYNSPLHF
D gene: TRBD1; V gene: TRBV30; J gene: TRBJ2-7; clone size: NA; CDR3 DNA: TGTGCCTGGAGTCCCCCGGGACAGGCGCGTCAGGGAAAGCAGTACTTC; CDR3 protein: CAWSPPGQARQGKQYF
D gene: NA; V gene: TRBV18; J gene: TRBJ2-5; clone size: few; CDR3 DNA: TGTGCCAGCTCCGGACAAGAGACCCAGTACTTC; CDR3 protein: CASSGQETQYF
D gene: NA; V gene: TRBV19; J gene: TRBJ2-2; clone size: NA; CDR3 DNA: TGTGCCAGTAGCCCCAGGACGAACACCGGGGAGCTGTTTTTT; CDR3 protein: CASSPRTNTGELFF
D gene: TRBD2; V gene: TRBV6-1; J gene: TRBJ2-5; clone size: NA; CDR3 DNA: TGTGCCAGCAGTGGAACTAGCGGGGGGTTGGAGACCCAGTACTTC; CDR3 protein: CASSGTSGGLETQYF
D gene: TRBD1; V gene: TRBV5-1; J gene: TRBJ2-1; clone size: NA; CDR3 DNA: TGCGCCAGCAGCCGGGACAGGAGCTCCTACAATGAGCAGTTCTTC; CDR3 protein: CASSRDRSSYNEQFF
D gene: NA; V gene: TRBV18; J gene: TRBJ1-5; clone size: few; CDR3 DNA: TGTGCCAGCTCACCGACGGTTGATCAGCCCCAGCATTTT; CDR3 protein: CASSPTVDQPQHF
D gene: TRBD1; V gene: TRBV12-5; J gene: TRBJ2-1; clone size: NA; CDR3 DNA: TGTGCTAGTGGTTCCCGGACAGGGGGGGCCTACAATGAGCAGTTCTTC; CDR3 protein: CASGSRTGGAYNEQFF
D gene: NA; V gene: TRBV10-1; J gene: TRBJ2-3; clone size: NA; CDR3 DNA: TGCGCCAGCAGTGAGTCCAGGGGGGCAGATACGCAGTATTTT; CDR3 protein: CASSESRGADTQYF
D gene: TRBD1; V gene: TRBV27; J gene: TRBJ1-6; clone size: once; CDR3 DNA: TGTGCCAGCAGTTCCGGACAGGAGAATTCACCCCCCCACTTT; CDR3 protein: CASSSGQENSPPHF
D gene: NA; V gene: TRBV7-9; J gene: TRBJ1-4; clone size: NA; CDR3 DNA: TGTGCCAGCAGCTTAGGGTCCGGATATAATGAAAAACTGTTTTTT; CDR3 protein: CASSLGSGYNEKLFF
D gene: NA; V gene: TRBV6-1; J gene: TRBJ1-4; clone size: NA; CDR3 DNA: TGTGCCGCCCAAGGAGGGGGGAATGAAAAACTGTTTTTT; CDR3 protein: CAAQGGGNEKLFF
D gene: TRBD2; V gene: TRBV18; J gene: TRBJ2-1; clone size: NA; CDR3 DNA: TGTGCCAGCTCACTTCCTCCCGCGGGGGGCCTGTCCTACAATGAGCAGTTCTTC; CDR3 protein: CASSLPPAGGLSYNEQFF
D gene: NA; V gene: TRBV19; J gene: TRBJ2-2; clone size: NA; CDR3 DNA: TGTGCCAGTAGGCGGGAATGGAACACCGGGGAGCTGTTTTTT; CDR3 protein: CASRREWNTGELFF
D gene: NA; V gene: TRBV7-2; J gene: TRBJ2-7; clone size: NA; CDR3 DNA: TGTGCCAGCAGCTTAGAGACAGGCACCTACGAGCAGTACTTC; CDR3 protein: CASSLETGTYEQYF
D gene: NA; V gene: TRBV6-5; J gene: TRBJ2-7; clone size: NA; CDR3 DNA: TGTGCCAGCAGTTACGGCTGGAACGAGCAGTACTTC; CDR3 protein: CASSYGWNEQYF
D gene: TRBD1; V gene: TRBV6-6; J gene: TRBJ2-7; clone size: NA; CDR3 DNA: TGTGCCAGCAGTTCTTCCCGGGACAGGGGGCACGAGCAGTACTTC; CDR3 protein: CASSSSRDRGHEQYF
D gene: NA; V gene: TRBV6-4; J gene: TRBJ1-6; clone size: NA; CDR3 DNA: TGTGCCAGCAGGATTAGCTCGAGCTCCTATAATTCACCCCTCCACTTT; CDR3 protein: CASRISSSSYNSPLHF
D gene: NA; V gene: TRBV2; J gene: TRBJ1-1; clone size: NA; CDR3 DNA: TGTGCCAGCAGTAGTCACCAGAACACTGAAGCTTTCTTT; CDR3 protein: CASSSHQNTEAFF
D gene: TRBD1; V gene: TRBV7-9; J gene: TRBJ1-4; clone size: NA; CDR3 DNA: TGTGCCAGCAGCTTAGAATGGGCAGGGGGCGAAAAACTGTTTTTT; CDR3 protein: CASSLEWAGGEKLFF
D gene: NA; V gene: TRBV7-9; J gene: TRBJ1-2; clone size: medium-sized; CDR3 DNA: TGTGCCAGCAGCTTCCAGGGCCAGACAGGACCAAACTATGGCTACACCTTC; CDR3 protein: CASSFQGQTGPNYGYTF
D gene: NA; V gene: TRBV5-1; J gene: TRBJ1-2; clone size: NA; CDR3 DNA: TGCGCCAGCAGCTTGGTCCCCCAGGCCTCGGTGGACTATGGCTACACCTTC; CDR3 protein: CASSLVPQASVDYGYTF
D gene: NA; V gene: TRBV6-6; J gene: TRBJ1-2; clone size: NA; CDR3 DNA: TGTGCCAGCAGCCCACAGCGGCATAACTATGGCTACACCTTC; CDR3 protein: CASSPQRHNYGYTF
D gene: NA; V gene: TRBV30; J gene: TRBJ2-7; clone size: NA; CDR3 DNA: TGTGCCTGGAGTGGCTTTATAGATAGGGGGGCGGTTAAGCAGTACTTC; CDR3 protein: CAWSGFIDRGAVKQYF
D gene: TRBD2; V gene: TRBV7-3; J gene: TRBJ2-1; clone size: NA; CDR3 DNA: TGTGCCAGCAGCCCCAAGGCGGTTCTAGCGGGGTACAATGAGCAGTTCTTC; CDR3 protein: CASSPKAVLAGYNEQFF
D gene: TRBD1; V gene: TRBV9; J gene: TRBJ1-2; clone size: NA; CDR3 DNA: TGTGCCAGCAGCGGACCCGGGACAGGGGTAGGCTACACCTTC; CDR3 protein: CASSGPGTGVGYTF
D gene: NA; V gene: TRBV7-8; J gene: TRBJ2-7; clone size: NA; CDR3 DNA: TGTGCCAGCAGCCCATTATACTCCGAGCAGTACTTC; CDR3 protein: CASSPLYSEQYF
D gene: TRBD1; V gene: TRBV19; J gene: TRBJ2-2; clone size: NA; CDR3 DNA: TGTGCCAGTAGAGACCCAGGACGGGACAGGGGGACCGGGGAGCTGTTTTTT; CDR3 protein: CASRDPGRDRGTGELFF
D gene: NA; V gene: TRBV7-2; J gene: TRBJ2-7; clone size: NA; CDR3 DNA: TGTGCCAGCAGCTTAGGTCTCCTGGACGAGCAGTACTTC; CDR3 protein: CASSLGLLDEQYF
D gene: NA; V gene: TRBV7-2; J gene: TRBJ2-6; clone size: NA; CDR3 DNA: TGTGCCAGCAGCCTGGGACCGGTCTCTGGGGCCAACGTCCTGACTTTC; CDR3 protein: CASSLGPVSGANVLTF
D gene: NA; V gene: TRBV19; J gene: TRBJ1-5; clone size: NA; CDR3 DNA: TGTGCCAGTAGTATACGGGGGAACAATCAGCCCCAGCATTTT; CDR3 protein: CASSIRGNNQPQHF
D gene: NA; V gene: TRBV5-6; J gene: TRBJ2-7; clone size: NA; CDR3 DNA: TGTGCCAGCAGCTCGGAGGGCCTGAACTCCTACGAGCAGTACTTC; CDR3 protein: CASSSEGLNSYEQYF
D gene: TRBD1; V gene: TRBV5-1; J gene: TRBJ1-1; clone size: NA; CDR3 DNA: TGCGCCAGCAGCGAGGGACAGGCCGGTACCACTGAAGCTTTCTTT; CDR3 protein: CASSEGQAGTTEAFF
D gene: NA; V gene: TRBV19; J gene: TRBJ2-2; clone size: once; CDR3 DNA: TGTGCCAGTAGAGGGGGAGCAGCGAACACCGGGGAGCTGTTTTTT; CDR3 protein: CASRGGAANTGELFF
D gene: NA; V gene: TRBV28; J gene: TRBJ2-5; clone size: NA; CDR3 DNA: TGTGCCAGCACTTTAGCAGGGAGCCAAGAGACCCAGTACTTC; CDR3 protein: CASTLAGSQETQYF
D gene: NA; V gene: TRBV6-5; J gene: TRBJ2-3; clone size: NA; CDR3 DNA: TGTGCCAGCAGTAACACAGATACGCAGTATTTT; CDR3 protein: CASSNTDTQYF
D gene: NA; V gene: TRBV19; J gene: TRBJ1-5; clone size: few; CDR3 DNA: TGTGCCAGTAGTATAAAGGTCGGGGTTGGGCCCCAGCATTTT; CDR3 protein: CASSIKVGVGPQHF
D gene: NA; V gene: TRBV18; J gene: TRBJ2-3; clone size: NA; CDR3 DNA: TGTGCCAGCTCACAGACACGGCGGGGCGCAGATACGCAGTATTTT; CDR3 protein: CASSQTRRGADTQYF
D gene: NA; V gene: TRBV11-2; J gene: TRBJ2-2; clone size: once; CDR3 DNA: TGTGCCAGCAGCTTAGGTCATAACACCGGGGAGCTGTTTTTT; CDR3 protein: CASSLGHNTGELFF
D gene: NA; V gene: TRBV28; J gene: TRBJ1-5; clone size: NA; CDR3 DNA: TGTGCCAGCACCTCAGAGGGGGTTAGCAATCAGCCCCAGCATTTT; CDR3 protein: CASTSEGVSNQPQHF
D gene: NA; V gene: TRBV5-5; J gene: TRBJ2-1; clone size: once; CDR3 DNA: TGCGCCAGCAGCCAAGAAGGCGCAGGTCACAATGAGCAGTTCTTC; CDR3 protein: CASSQEGAGHNEQFF
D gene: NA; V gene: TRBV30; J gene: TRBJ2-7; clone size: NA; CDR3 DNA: TGTGCCTGGAGTGGACGCCGGGCCGTTAGGGAGCAGTACTTC; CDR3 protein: CAWSGRRAVREQYF
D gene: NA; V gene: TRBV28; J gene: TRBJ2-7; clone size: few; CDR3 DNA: TGTGCCAGCAGCTACAGGGTAAGGGACGAGCAGTACTTC; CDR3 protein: CASSYRVRDEQYF
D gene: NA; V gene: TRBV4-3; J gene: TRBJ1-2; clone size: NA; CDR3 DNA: TGCGCCAGCAGCCCTCGACATCTCTTCTATGGCTACACCTTC; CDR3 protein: CASSPRHLFYGYTF